The rows below give T cell receptor beta chains drawn from one sample of a study of T cell responses to AZD1222 COVID-19 vaccine. Generated by immunoSEQ multiplex PCR, the TCRdb table keeps only in-frame clones and is missing some. This sample carries 150,000 to 250,000 clones, 80% to 95% of them seen once, and the ten largest clones take less than 1.2%. The sample was peripheral blood, taken 28 days after the second AZD1222 dose. The receptor set was obtained from an adult who received the AZD1222 COVID-19 vaccine. CDR3s include the opening cysteine and the closing phenylalanine or tryptophan. A D gene is named only where the DNA matches it firmly. Rows give clone size only sometimes, using once, few, many, or a class for an expanded clone.

>once|TRBV27|14|TRBJ1-3|-
TGTGCCAGCCGAGCGACTAACTCTGGAAACACCATATATTTT
CASRATNSGNTIYF
>-|TRBV6-5|14|TRBJ1-5|-
TGTGCCAGCAGTTACTCGACAGGCAATCAGCCCCAGCATTTT
CASSYSTGNQPQHF
>-|TRBV4-1|14|TRBJ1-5|-
TGCGCCAGCAGCCAAGCCGGGGGCAATCAGCCCCAGCATTTT
CASSQAGGNQPQHF
>-|TRBV9|14|TRBJ2-2|-
TGTGCCAGCAGCAATCGAAGAGGGGCCGGGGAGCTGTTTTTT
CASSNRRGAGELFF
>-|TRBV14|13|TRBJ1-2|-
TGTGCCAGCAGCCAAGTATCACGAAATGGCTACACCTTC
CASSQVSRNGYTF
>-|TRBV7-9|16|TRBJ2-3|-
TGTGCCAGCAGCCCCCAGGGGGGGCCTTGGTCAGATACGCAGTATTTT
CASSPQGGPWSDTQYF
>-|TRBV30|14|TRBJ1-1|TRBD1
TGTGCCTGGAGAGACCCAGGGGGCTCCACTGAAGCTTTCTTT
CAWRDPGGSTEAFF
>-|TRBV14|16|TRBJ1-2|-
TGTGCCAGCAGCCGATCGATTAGACAGAAATTCTATGGCTACACCTTC
CASSRSIRQKFYGYTF
>-|TRBV6-6|15|TRBJ1-6|TRBD1
TGTGCCAGCAGCCTCCAGGGGGGCGCTAATTCACCCCTCCACTTT
CASSLQGGANSPLHF
>-|TRBV5-6|15|TRBJ2-5|-
TGTGCCAGCAGCCCGGGTGGGGCGGCAAAAGAGACCCAGTACTTC
CASSPGGAAKETQYF
>-|TRBV14|16|TRBJ2-3|-
TGTGCCAGCAGCCCACCCGGGACAACCTACACAGATACGCAGTATTTT
CASSPPGTTYTDTQYF
>-|TRBV9|13|TRBJ1-2|-
TGTGCCAGCAGCGTAGCCCAGGAGTATGGCTACACCTTC
CASSVAQEYGYTF
>-|TRBV5-8|11|TRBJ1-1|-
TGTGCCAGCAGCTTGGTAGCTGAAGCTTTCTTT
CASSLVAEAFF
>-|TRBV28|13|TRBJ2-7|-
TGTGCCAGCAGTTTAGACGCCTCCTACGAGCAGTACTTC
CASSLDASYEQYF
>-|TRBV3-1/TRBV3-2|16|TRBJ1-2|TRBD1
TGTGCCAGCAGCCAAGAAGGGAGGCAGGGGGCGGATGGCTACACCTTC
CASSQEGRQGADGYTF
>-|TRBV30|16|TRBJ1-3|-
TGTGCCTGGAGGTTTGACTCAGGACGCTCTGGAAACACCATATATTTT
CAWRFDSGRSGNTIYF
>-|TRBV5-1|14|TRBJ1-4|TRBD1
TGCGCCAGCAGCTTGCGACAGGGGAATGAAAAACTGTTTTTT
CASSLRQGNEKLFF
>-|TRBV10-3|12|TRBJ2-3|TRBD1
TGTGCCACACAGGGGAATACAGATACGCAGTATTTT
CATQGNTDTQYF
>-|TRBV12-3/TRBV12-4|12|TRBJ2-5|-
TGTGCCAGCGGGGGGCTCGCGGAGACCCAGTACTTC
CASGGLAETQYF
>once|TRBV5-6|16|TRBJ1-3|-
TGTGCCAGCAGCTGGGACAACGGATATTCTGGAAACACCATATATTTT
CASSWDNGYSGNTIYF
>-|TRBV5-1|14|TRBJ1-4|TRBD1
TGCGCCAGCAGCACGGGACAGGGGAGTGAAAAACTGTTTTTT
CASSTGQGSEKLFF
>-|TRBV19|15|TRBJ1-2|-
TGTGCCAGTAGTATATCGGGGCAGGGCCCTTACGGCTACACCTTC
CASSISGQGPYGYTF
>once|TRBV30|13|TRBJ1-5|-
TGTGCCTGGAGTGTACGGGATGATCAGCCCCAGCATTTT
CAWSVRDDQPQHF
>-|TRBV2|12|TRBJ1-2|-
TGTGCCGTCCGGCCCCAGTCCTATGGCTACACCTTC
CAVRPQSYGYTF
>-|TRBV5-1|13|TRBJ1-4|-
TGCGCCAGCAGCTCGTTCAATAATGAAAAACTGTTTTTT
CASSSFNNEKLFF
>-|TRBV10-3|13|TRBJ2-1|-
TGTGCCATACTAATTGGCCCCTCCGGTGAGCAGTTCTTC
CAILIGPSGEQFF
>-|TRBV6-4|14|TRBJ1-3|-
TGTGCCAGCATGATACGGGGGTTTGGAAACACCATATATTTT
CASMIRGFGNTIYF
>-|TRBV4-2|15|TRBJ2-5|TRBD2
TGTGCCAGCAGCCAGGGCGGGGGGGCCCAAGAGACCCAGTACTTC
CASSQGGGAQETQYF